A selection of T cell receptor beta chains follows, all from one sample in a study of shared T cell receptors in the human thymus. Method: immunoSEQ multiplex PCR; TCRdb's copy keeps in-frame clones and lacks some. The sample has 55,000 to 75,000 clones; 90% to 95% are singletons. Sequenced: thymocytes. The receptor set was obtained from a human donor. CDR3s include the opening cysteine and the closing phenylalanine or tryptophan. The D gene is left open where the match is weak. For some rows the clone size is stated as once, few or many, or as a class when expanded; others skip it.

v_call: TRBV7-6
j_call: TRBJ2-5
d_call: TRBD2
clone_size: .
cdr3_nt: TGTGCCAGCAGCTTAGGAGGGACTAGCGGGGGGCCCCAAGAGACCCAGTACTTC
cdr3_aa: CASSLGGTSGGPQETQYF

v_call: TRBV5-6
j_call: TRBJ2-5
d_call: .
clone_size: .
cdr3_nt: TGTGCCAGCAGCTTGACGACAGAACCCCTAAGGACCCAAGAGACCCAGTACTTC
cdr3_aa: CASSLTTEPLRTQETQYF

v_call: TRBV5-4
j_call: TRBJ1-1
d_call: .
clone_size: .
cdr3_nt: TGTGCCAGCAGCCTGACCGGGAGGAACACTGAAGCTTTCTTT
cdr3_aa: CASSLTGRNTEAFF

v_call: TRBV12-5
j_call: TRBJ2-2
d_call: .
clone_size: .
cdr3_nt: TGTGCTAGTGGTTTGGGGGGGACCGGGGAGCTGTTTTTT
cdr3_aa: CASGLGGTGELFF

v_call: TRBV6-5
j_call: TRBJ2-3
d_call: .
clone_size: .
cdr3_nt: TGTGCCAGCAGTAGGGGGACGGATACGCAGTATTTT
cdr3_aa: CASSRGTDTQYF

v_call: TRBV21-1
j_call: TRBJ1-1
d_call: .
clone_size: .
cdr3_nt: TGTGCCAGCAGCAAAGAGGTCGGGACAGGCCCTAACACTGAAGCTTTCTTT
cdr3_aa: CASSKEVGTGPNTEAFF

v_call: TRBV12-5
j_call: TRBJ1-1
d_call: .
clone_size: .
cdr3_nt: TGTGCTAGTGGTTTGGTACTTGGGTTTGTGGGGCCTAACACTGAAGCTTTCTTT
cdr3_aa: CASGLVLGFVGPNTEAFF

v_call: TRBV6-4
j_call: TRBJ2-3
d_call: .
clone_size: .
cdr3_nt: TGTGCCAGCAGTGACTCTACCTACAAAAGCACAGATACGCAGTATTTT
cdr3_aa: CASSDSTYKSTDTQYF

v_call: TRBV5-4
j_call: TRBJ1-4
d_call: TRBD1
clone_size: .
cdr3_nt: TGTGCCAGCAGCTTGAGTAACAGGGGTCCTGCAACTAATGAAAAACTGTTTTTT
cdr3_aa: CASSLSNRGPATNEKLFF

v_call: TRBV7-8
j_call: TRBJ2-7
d_call: TRBD2
clone_size: once
cdr3_nt: TGTGCCAGCAGCTTAAAGCAAACTAGCGGGGGGGCCTACGAGCAGTACTTC
cdr3_aa: CASSLKQTSGGAYEQYF

v_call: TRBV9
j_call: TRBJ2-7
d_call: .
clone_size: .
cdr3_nt: TGTGCCAGCAGTCCCAAGGGCAGCGAGAACTCCTACGAGCAGTACTTC
cdr3_aa: CASSPKGSENSYEQYF

v_call: TRBV28
j_call: TRBJ1-4
d_call: .
clone_size: once
cdr3_nt: TGTGCCAGCAGTGCGATTGACCGAGCCAATGAAAAACTGTTTTTT
cdr3_aa: CASSAIDRANEKLFF

v_call: TRBV2
j_call: TRBJ1-5
d_call: TRBD1
clone_size: once
cdr3_nt: TGTGCCAGCAGTAACCGGGACAGGGGGCGGGAGCCCCAGCATTTT
cdr3_aa: CASSNRDRGREPQHF

v_call: TRBV4-1
j_call: TRBJ1-2
d_call: .
clone_size: .
cdr3_nt: TGCGCCAGCAGCCGAGAGCCTCGGCTCAGACTCAACTATGGCTACACCTTC
cdr3_aa: CASSREPRLRLNYGYTF

v_call: TRBV4-2
j_call: TRBJ2-3
d_call: TRBD2
clone_size: few
cdr3_nt: TGTGCCAGCAGCCAAGCCGCGGACATTAGCGGGGGGGGTAAGGATACGCAGTATTTT
cdr3_aa: CASSQAADISGGGKDTQYF

v_call: TRBV7-8
j_call: TRBJ1-2
d_call: .
clone_size: .
cdr3_nt: TGTGCCAGCAGCTTAGATGGGGGGACCCATGGCTACACCTTC
cdr3_aa: CASSLDGGTHGYTF

v_call: TRBV11-2
j_call: TRBJ2-2
d_call: .
clone_size: once
cdr3_nt: TGTGCCAGCAGCCGGAGCTGGACTACAACTCACACCGGGGAGCTGTTTTTT
cdr3_aa: CASSRSWTTTHTGELFF

v_call: TRBV4-3
j_call: TRBJ1-4
d_call: TRBD1
clone_size: .
cdr3_nt: TGCGCCAGCAGCCTAAGTCACCGGGACAGGGAAAATGCAACTAATGAAAAACTGTTTTTT
cdr3_aa: CASSLSHRDRENATNEKLFF

v_call: TRBV28
j_call: TRBJ1-2
d_call: .
clone_size: .
cdr3_nt: TGTGCCAGCAGTGCAGGCCACACTCTCTATGGCTACACCTTC
cdr3_aa: CASSAGHTLYGYTF

v_call: TRBV5-5
j_call: TRBJ1-1
d_call: .
clone_size: .
cdr3_nt: TGTGCCAGCAGCTTTGGTTGGGGGGCGGGTCTCTCCATGAACACTGAAGCTTTCTTT
cdr3_aa: CASSFGWGAGLSMNTEAFF

v_call: TRBV6-5
j_call: TRBJ1-6
d_call: .
clone_size: once
cdr3_nt: TGTGCCAGCAGTTTACGGGCCACGGGTTCACCCCTCCACTTT
cdr3_aa: CASSLRATGSPLHF

v_call: TRBV30
j_call: TRBJ2-7
d_call: .
clone_size: .
cdr3_nt: TGTGCCTGGAGTAGTAGTCGATCCAAGAGAGCCCCGAGCTCCTACGAGCAGTACTTC
cdr3_aa: CAWSSSRSKRAPSSYEQYF

v_call: TRBV7-2
j_call: TRBJ2-3
d_call: .
clone_size: .
cdr3_nt: TGTGCCAGCAGCTTGGTGTGTGATATAACAGATACGCAGTATTTT
cdr3_aa: CASSLVCDITDTQYF

v_call: TRBV6-1
j_call: TRBJ2-6
d_call: TRBD1
clone_size: .
cdr3_nt: TGTGCCAGCAGGACAGGGCAGGGGGCCAACGTCCTGACTTTC
cdr3_aa: CASRTGQGANVLTF

v_call: TRBV25-1
j_call: TRBJ2-1
d_call: .
clone_size: .
cdr3_nt: TGTGCCAGCAGTCGGGGGGACAGCTACAATGAGCAGTTCTTC
cdr3_aa: CASSRGDSYNEQFF

v_call: TRBV9
j_call: TRBJ2-5
d_call: .
clone_size: .
cdr3_nt: TGTGCCAGCAGCGTAGAGTTGGACGTCCAAGAGACCCAGTACTTC
cdr3_aa: CASSVELDVQETQYF

v_call: TRBV19
j_call: TRBJ2-1
d_call: TRBD1
clone_size: .
cdr3_nt: TGTGCCAGTAGTATATTTGTTAGGGGACAGGGTCGGGATGAGCAGTTCTTC
cdr3_aa: CASSIFVRGQGRDEQFF

v_call: TRBV28
j_call: TRBJ1-1
d_call: .
clone_size: .
cdr3_nt: TGTGCCAGCAGTTTATGGGAGGGGGGTTTTTACACTGAAGCTTTCTTT
cdr3_aa: CASSLWEGGFYTEAFF

v_call: TRBV14
j_call: TRBJ1-4
d_call: .
clone_size: .
cdr3_nt: TGTGCCAGCAGCCAGACGAAATACCAGGGTAATGAAAAACTGTTTTTT
cdr3_aa: CASSQTKYQGNEKLFF

v_call: TRBV4-3
j_call: TRBJ2-1
d_call: .
clone_size: .
cdr3_nt: TGCGCCAGCAGCCAAGATCTTTGGGTTCCCCCTTACTACAATGAGCAGTTCTTC
cdr3_aa: CASSQDLWVPPYYNEQFF

v_call: TRBV7-2
j_call: TRBJ2-3
d_call: TRBD2
clone_size: once
cdr3_nt: TGTGCCAGCAGCTTCCTGACTAGCGGGGGGTCCAACCCCACAGATACGCAGTATTTT
cdr3_aa: CASSFLTSGGSNPTDTQYF

v_call: TRBV7-9
j_call: TRBJ2-3
d_call: .
clone_size: .
cdr3_nt: TGTGCCAGCAGCTTAATAAGGGATGGCACAGATACGCAGTATTTT
cdr3_aa: CASSLIRDGTDTQYF

v_call: TRBV9
j_call: TRBJ2-5
d_call: .
clone_size: once
cdr3_nt: TGTGCCAGCAGCGTCGGGTCTAGCAGCCAAGAGACCCAGTACTTC
cdr3_aa: CASSVGSSSQETQYF

v_call: TRBV5-1
j_call: TRBJ1-1
d_call: TRBD1
clone_size: .
cdr3_nt: TGCGCCAGCAGGTTGACAGGGACGAACACTGAAGCTTTCTTT
cdr3_aa: CASRLTGTNTEAFF